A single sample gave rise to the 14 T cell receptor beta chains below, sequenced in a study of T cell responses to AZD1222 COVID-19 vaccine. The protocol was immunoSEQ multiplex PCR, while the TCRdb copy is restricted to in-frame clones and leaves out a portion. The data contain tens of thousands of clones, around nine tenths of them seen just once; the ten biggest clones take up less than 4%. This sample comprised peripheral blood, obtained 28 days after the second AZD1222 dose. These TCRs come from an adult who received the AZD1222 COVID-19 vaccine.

CDR3 DNA sequence: TGTGCCAGCAGAAGGGACTCGGAAAACACCATATATTTT. Translated: CASRRDSENTIYF. The rearrangement joins TRBV6-5 to TRBJ1-3, with a weak D call TRBD1 (5 bases). The ends were cut back, 6 bases at V and 6 bases at J, with 12 bases in the middle. The CDR3 runs to 13 residues. Per the germline V gene, CDR1 is MNHEY and CDR2 is SVGAGI.

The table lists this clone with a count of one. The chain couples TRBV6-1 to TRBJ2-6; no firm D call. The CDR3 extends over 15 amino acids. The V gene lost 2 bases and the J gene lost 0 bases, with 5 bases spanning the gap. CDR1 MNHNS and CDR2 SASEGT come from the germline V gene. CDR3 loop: CASSEKSSGANVLTF. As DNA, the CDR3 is TGTGCCAGCAGTGAAAAAAGCTCTGGGGCCAACGTCCTGACTTTC.

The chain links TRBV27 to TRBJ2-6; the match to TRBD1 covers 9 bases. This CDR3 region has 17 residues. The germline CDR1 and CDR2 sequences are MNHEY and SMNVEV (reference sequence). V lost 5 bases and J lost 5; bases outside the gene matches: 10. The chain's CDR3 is CASSPGTGRRWANVLTF. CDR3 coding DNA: TGTGCCAGCAGTCCTGGGACAGGGCGTCGGTGGGCCAACGTCCTGACTTTC.

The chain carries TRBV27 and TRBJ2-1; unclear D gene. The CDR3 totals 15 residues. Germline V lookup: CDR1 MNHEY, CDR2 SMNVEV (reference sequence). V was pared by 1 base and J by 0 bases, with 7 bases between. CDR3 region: CASSLLVASYNEQFF. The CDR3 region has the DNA TGTGCCAGCAGTTTATTGGTGGCCTCCTACAATGAGCAGTTCTTC.

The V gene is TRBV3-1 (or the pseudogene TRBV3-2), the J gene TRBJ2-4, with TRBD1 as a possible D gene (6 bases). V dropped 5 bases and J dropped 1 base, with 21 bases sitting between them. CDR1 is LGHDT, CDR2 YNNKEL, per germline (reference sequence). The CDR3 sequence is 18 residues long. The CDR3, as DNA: TGTGCCAGCAGCTCCCGCGCGGACAGACGTTCGGCCAAAAACATTCAGTACTTC. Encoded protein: CASSSRADRRSAKNIQYF.

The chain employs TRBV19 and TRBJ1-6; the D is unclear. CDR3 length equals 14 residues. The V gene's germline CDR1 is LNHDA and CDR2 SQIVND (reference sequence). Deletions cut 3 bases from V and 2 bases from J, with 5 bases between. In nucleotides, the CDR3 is TGTGCCAGTAGTATGGGGACCTATAATTCACCCCTCCACTTT. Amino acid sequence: CASSMGTYNSPLHF.

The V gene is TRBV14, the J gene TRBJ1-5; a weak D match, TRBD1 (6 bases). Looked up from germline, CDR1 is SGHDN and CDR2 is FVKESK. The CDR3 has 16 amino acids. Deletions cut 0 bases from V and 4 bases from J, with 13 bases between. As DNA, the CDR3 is TGTGCCAGCAGCCAAGATTTGTCAGGGGTTAATCAGCCCCAGCATTTT. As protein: CASSQDLSGVNQPQHF.

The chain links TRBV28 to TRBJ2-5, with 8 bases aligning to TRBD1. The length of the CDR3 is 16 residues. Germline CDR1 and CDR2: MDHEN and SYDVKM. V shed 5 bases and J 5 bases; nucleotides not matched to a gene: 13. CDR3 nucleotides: TGTGCCAGCAGTCCACCTCTACCGGACAGGGCCGAGACCCAGTACTTC. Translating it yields CASSPPLPDRAETQYF.

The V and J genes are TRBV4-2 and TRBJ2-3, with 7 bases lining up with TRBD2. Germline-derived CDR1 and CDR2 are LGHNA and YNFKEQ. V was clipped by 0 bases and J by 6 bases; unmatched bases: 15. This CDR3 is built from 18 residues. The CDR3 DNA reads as TGTGCCAGCAGCCAAGACTACCCCGGGCTAGCCGGGGGGGATACGCAGTATTTT. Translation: CASSQDYPGLAGGDTQYF.

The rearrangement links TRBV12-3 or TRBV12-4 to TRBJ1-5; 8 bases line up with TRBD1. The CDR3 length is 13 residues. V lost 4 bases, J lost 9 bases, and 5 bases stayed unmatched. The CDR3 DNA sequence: TGTGCCAGCAGTTCCTTACAGGGGGGGCCCCAGCATTTT. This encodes CASSSLQGGPQHF.

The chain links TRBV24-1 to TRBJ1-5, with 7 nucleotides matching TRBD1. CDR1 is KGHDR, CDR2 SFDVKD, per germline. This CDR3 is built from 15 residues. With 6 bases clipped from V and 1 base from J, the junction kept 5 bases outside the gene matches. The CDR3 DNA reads TGTGCCACCAGTCAGGGGGGGGTGAGCAATCAGCCCCAGCATTTT. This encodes CATSQGGVSNQPQHF.

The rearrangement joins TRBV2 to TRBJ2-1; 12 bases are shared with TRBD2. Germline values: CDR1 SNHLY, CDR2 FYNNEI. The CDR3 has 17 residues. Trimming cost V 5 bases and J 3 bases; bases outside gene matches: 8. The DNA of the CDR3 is TGTGCCAGCAGTCGACTAGCGGGGGCAGCTGTCTACAATGAGCAGTTCTTC. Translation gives CASSRLAGAAVYNEQFF. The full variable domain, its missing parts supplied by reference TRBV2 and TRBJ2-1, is EPEVTQTPSHQVTQMGQEVILRCVPISNHLYFYWYRQILGQKVEFLVSFYNNEISEKSEIFDDQFSVERPDGSNFTLKIRSTKLEDSAMYFCASSRLAGAAVYNEQFFGPGTRLTVL.

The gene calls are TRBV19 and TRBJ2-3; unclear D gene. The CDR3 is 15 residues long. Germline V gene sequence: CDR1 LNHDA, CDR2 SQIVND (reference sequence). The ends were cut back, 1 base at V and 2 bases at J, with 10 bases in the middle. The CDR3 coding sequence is TGTGCCAGTAGTATAGTATGGGGAACCACAGATACGCAGTATTTT. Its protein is CASSIVWGTTDTQYF.

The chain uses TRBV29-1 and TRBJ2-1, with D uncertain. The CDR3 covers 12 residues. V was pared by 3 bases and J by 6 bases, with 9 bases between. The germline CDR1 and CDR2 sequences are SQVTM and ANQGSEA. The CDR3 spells CSVEGPGNEQFF. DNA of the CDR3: TGCAGCGTTGAGGGCCCGGGCAATGAGCAGTTCTTC.